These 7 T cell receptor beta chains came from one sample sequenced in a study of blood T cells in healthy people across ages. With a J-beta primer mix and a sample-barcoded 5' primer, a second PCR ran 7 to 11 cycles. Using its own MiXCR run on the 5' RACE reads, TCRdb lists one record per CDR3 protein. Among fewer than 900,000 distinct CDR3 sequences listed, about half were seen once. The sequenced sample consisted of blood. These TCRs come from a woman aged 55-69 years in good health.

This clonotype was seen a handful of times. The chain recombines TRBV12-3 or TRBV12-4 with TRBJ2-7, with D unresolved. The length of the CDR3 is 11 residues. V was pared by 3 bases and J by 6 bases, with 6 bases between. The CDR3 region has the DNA TGTGCCAGCAGTTTCACAAGCGAGCAGTACTTC. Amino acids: CASSFTSEQYF.

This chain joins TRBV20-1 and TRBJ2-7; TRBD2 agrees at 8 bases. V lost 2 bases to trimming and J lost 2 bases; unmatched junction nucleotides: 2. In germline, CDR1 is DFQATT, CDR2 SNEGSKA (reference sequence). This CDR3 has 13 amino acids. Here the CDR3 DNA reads TGCAGTGCTAGAAGCGGGAGCCCCTACGAGCAGTACTTC. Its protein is CSARSGSPYEQYF.

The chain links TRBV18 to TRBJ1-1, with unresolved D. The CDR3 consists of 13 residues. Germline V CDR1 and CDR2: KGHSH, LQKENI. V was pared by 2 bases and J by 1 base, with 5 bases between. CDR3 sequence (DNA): TGTGCCAGCTCACCAACTCAGAACACTGAAGCTTTCTTT. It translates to CASSPTQNTEAFF.

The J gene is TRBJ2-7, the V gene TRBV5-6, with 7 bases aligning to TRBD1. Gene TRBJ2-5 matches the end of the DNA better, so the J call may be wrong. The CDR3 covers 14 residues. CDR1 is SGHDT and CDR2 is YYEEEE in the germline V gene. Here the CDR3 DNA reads TGTGCCAGCAGCTGGGATGACAGGGAACAGACCCAGTACTTC. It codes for CASSWDDREQTQYF.

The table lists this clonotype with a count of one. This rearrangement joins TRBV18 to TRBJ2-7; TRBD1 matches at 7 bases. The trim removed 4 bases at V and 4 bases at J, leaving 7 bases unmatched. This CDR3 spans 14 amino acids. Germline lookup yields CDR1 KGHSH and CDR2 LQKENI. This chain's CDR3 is CASSRSGTDYEQYF. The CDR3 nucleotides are TGTGCCAGCTCACGTTCTGGGACAGATTACGAGCAGTACTTC.

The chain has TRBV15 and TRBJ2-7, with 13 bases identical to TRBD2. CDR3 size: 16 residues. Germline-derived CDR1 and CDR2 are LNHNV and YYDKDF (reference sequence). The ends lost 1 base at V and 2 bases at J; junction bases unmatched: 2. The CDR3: CATSRAGLAGAYEQYF. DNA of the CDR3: TGTGCCACCAGCAGAGCCGGACTAGCGGGAGCCTACGAGCAGTACTTC.

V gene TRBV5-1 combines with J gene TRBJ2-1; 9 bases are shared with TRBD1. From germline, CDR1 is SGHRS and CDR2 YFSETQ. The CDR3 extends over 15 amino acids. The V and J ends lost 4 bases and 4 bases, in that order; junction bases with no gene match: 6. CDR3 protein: CASSLGQGRYNEQFF. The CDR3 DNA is TGCGCCAGCAGCCTGGGACAGGGACGGTACAATGAGCAGTTCTTC.